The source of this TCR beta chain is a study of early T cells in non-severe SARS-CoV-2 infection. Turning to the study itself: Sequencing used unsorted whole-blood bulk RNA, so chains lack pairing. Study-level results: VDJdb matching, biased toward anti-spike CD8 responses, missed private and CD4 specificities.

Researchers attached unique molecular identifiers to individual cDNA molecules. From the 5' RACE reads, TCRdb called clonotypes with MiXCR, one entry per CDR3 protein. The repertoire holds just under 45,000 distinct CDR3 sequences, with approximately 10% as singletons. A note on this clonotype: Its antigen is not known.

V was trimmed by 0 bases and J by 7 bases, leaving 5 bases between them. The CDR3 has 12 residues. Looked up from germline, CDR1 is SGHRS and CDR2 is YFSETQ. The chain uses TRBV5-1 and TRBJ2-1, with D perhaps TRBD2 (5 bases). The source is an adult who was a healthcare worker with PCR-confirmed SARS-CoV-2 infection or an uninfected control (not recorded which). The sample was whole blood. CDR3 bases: TGCGCCAGCAGCTTGGGGAGGAATGAGCAGTTCTTC. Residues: CASSLGRNEQFF.